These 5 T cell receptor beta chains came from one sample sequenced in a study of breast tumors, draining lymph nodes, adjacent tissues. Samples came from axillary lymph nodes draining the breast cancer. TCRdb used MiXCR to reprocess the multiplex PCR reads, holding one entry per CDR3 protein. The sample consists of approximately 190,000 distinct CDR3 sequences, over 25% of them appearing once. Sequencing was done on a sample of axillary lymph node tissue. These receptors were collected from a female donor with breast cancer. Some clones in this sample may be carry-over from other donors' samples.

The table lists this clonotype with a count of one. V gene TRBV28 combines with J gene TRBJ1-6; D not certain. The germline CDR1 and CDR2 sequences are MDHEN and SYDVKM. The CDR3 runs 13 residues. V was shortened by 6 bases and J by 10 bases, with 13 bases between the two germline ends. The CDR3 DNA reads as TGTGCCAGCAGAATTAGGGTACGGTCACCCCTCCACTTT. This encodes CASRIRVRSPLHF.

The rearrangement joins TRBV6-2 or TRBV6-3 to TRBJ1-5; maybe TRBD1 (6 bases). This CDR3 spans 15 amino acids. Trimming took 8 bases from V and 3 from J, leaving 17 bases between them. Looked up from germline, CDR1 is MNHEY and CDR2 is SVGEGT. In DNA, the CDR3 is TGTGCCAGCCGAGACAGGCGGGAGGCCAATCAGCCCCAGCATTTT. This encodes CASRDRREANQPQHF.

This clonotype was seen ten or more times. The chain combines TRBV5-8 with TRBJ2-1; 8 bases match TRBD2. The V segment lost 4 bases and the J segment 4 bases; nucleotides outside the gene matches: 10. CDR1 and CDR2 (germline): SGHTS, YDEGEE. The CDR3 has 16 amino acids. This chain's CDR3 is CASSRGGGGSYNEQFF. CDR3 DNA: TGTGCCAGCAGCCGGGGGGGTGGCGGGAGTTACAATGAGCAGTTCTTC. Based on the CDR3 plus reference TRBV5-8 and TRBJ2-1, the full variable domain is EAGVTQSPTHLIKTRGQQATLRCSPISGHTSVYWYQQALGLGLQFLLWYDEGEERNRGNFPPRFSGRQFPNYSSELNVNALELEDSALYLCASSRGGGGSYNEQFFGPGTRLTVL.

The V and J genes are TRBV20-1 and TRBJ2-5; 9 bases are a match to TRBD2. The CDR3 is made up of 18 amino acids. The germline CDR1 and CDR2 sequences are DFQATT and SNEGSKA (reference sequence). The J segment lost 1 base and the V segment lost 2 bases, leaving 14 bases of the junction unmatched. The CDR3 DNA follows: TGCAGTGCTAGATCCCTCATTGGGCTAGCGGGGATCCAAGAGACCCAGTACTTC. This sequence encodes CSARSLIGLAGIQETQYF.

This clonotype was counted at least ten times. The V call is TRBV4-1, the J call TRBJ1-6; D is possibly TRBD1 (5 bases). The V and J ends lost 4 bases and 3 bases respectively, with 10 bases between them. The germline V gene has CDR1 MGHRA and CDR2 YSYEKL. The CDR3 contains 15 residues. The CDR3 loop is CASSPMTVYNSPLHF. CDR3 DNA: TGCGCCAGCAGCCCCATGACAGTCTATAATTCACCCCTCCACTTT.